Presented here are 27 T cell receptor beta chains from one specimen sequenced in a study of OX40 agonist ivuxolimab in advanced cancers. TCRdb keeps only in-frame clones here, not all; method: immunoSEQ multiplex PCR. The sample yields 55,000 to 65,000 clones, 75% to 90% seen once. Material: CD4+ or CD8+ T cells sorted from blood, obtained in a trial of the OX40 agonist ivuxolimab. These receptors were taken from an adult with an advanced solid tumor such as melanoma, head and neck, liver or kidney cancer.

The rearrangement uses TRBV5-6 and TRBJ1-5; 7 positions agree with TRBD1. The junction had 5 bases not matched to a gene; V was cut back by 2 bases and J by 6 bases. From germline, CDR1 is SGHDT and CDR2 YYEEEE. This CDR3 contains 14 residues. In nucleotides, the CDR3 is TGTGCCAGCAGCTTTACAGGGGACGGTCAGCCCCAGCATTTT. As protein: CASSFTGDGQPQHF. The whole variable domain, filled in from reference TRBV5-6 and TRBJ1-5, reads DAGVTQSPTHLIKTRGQQVTLRCSPKSGHDTVSWYQQALGQGPQFIFQYYEEEERQRGNFPDRFSGHQFPNYSSELNVNALLLGDSALYLCASSFTGDGQPQHFGDGTRLSIL.

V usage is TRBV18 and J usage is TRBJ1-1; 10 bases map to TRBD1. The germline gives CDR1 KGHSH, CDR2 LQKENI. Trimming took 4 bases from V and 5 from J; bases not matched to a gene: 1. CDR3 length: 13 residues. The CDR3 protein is CASSQGQGTEAFF. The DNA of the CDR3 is TGTGCCAGCTCACAGGGACAGGGGACTGAAGCTTTCTTT.

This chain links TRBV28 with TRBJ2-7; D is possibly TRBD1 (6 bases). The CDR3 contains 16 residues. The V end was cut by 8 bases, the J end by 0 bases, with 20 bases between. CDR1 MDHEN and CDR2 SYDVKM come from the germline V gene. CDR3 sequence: CASPPSQGHFSYEQYF. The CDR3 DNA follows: TGTGCCAGCCCTCCTTCCCAGGGGCACTTCTCCTACGAGCAGTACTTC.

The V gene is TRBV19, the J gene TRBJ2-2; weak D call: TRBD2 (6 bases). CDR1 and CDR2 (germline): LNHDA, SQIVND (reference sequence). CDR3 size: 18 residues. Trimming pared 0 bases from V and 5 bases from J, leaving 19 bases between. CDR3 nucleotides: TGTGCCAGTAGTATAGATCCCGGGACTTCCCTGGGGACCGGGGAGCTGTTTTTT. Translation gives CASSIDPGTSLGTGELFF. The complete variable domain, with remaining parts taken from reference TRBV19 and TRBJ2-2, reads DGGITQSPKYLFRKEGQNVTLSCEQNLNHDAMYWYRQDPGQGLRLIYYSQIVNDFQKGDIAEGYSVSREKKESFPLTVTSAQKNPTAFYLCASSIDPGTSLGTGELFFGEGSRLTVL.

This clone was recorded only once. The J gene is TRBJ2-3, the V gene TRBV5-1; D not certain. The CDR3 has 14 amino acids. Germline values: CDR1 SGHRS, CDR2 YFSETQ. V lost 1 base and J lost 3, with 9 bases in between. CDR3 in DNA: TGCGCCAGCAGCTTGTCGAGAGAAACAGATACGCAGTATTTT. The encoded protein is CASSLSRETDTQYF.

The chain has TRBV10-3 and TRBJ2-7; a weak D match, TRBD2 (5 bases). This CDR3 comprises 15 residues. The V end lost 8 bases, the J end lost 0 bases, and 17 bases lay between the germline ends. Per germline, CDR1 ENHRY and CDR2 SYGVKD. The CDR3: CAIWGGETDSYEQYF. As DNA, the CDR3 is TGTGCCATCTGGGGTGGGGAGACCGACTCCTACGAGCAGTACTTC.

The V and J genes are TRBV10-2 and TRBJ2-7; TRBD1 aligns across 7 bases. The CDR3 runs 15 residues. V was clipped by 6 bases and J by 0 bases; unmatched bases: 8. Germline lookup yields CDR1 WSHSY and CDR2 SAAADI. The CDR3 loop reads CASSMTGTFSYEQYF. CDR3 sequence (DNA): TGCGCCAGCAGCATGACAGGGACGTTCTCCTACGAGCAGTACTTC.

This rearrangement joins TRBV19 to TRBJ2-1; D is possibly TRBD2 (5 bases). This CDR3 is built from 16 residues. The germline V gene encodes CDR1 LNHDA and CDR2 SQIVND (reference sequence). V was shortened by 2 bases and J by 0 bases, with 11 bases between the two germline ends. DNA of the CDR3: TGTGCCAGTAGTATACGGAAAGGGAGCTCCTACAATGAGCAGTTCTTC. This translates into CASSIRKGSSYNEQFF.

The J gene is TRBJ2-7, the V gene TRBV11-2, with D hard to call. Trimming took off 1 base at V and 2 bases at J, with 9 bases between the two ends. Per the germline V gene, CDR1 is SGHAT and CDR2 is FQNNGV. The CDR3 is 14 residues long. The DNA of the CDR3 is TGTGCCAGCAGCTTAGGCGGTCGGCCCTACGAGCAGTACTTC. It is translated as CASSLGGRPYEQYF.

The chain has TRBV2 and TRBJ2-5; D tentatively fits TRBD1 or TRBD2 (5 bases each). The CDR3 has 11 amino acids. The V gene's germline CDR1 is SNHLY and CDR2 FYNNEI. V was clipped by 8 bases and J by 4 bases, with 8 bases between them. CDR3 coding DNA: TGTGCCAGCGGGACCGGAGAGACCCAGTACTTC. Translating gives CASGTGETQYF.

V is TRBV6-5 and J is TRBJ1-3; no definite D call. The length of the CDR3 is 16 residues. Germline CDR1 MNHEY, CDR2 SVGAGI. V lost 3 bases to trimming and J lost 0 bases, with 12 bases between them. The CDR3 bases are TGTGCCAGCAGTTATGACGGGATCCTCTCTGGAAACACCATATATTTT. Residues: CASSYDGILSGNTIYF.

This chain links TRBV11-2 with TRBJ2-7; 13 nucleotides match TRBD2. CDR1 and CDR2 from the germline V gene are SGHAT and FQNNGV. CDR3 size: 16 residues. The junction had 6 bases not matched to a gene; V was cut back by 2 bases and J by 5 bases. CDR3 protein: CASSLTRTSGSNEQYF. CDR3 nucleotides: TGTGCCAGCAGCTTAACCCGGACTAGCGGGAGTAACGAGCAGTACTTC.

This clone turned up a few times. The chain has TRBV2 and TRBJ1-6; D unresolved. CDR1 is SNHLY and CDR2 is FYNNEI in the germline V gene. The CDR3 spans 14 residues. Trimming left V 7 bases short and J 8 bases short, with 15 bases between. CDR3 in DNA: TGTGCCAGCACTAAATTTCTCTTGGATTCACCCCTCCACTTT. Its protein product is CASTKFLLDSPLHF.

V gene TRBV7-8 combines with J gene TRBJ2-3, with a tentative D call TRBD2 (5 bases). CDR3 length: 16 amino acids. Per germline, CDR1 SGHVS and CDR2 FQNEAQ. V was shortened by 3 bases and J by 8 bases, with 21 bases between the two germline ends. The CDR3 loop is CASSFSSGSRTGTQYF. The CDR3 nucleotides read TGTGCCAGCAGCTTCTCATCGGGGAGCAGGACGGGTACGCAGTATTTT.

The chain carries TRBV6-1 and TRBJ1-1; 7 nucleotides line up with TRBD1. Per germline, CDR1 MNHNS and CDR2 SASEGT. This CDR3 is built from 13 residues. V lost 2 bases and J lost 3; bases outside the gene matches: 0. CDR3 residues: CASSEQGDTEAFF. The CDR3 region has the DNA TGTGCCAGCAGTGAACAGGGGGACACTGAAGCTTTCTTT.

CDR3 bases: TGTGCCAGCAGTTTAGGGTACGAGCAGTACTTC. It codes for CASSLGYEQYF. This sequence joins TRBV2 and TRBJ2-7; D is uncertain. This CDR3 comprises 11 residues. Trimming took 5 bases from V and 4 from J, leaving 6 bases between them. The V gene's germline CDR1 is SNHLY and CDR2 FYNNEI.

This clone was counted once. This CDR3 is CASSLGQEQPQHF. Written as DNA, the CDR3 is TGTGCCAGCAGCTTAGGGCAGGAACAGCCCCAGCATTTT. This chain links TRBV7-2 with TRBJ1-5; D gene ambiguous. V was cut by 1 base and J by 7 bases, with 8 bases left in between. The germline V gene encodes CDR1 SGHTA and CDR2 FQGNSA. CDR3 length: 13 amino acids. The whole variable domain, remainder taken from reference TRBV7-2 and TRBJ1-5, is GAGVSQSPSNKVTEKGKDVELRCDPISGHTALYWYRQSLGQGLEFLIYFQGNSAPDKSGLPSDRFSAERTGGSVSTLTIQRTQQEDSAVYLCASSLGQEQPQHFGDGTRLSIL.

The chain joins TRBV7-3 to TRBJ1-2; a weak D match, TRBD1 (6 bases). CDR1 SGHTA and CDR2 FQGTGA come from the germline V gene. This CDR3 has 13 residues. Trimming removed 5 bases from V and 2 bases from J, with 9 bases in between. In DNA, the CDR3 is TGTGCCAGCAGCGAAGGACAGAACTATGGCTACACCTTC. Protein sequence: CASSEGQNYGYTF. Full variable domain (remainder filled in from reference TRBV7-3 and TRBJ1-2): GAGVSQTPSNKVTEKGKYVELRCDPISGHTALYWYRQSLGQGPEFLIYFQGTGAADDSGLPNDRFFAVRPEGSVSTLKIQRTERGDSAVYLCASSEGQNYGYTFGSGTRLTVV.

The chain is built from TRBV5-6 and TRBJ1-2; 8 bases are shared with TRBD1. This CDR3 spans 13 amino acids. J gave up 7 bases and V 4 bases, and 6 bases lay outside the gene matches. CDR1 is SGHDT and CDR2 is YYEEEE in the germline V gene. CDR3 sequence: CASSRIRGLGYTF. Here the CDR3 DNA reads TGTGCCAGCAGCCGCATCAGGGGGCTTGGCTACACCTTC.

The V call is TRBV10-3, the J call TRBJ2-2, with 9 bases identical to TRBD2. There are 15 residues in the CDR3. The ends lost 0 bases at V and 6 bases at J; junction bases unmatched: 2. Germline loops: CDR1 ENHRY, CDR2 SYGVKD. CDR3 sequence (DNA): TGTGCCATCAGTGAGTCCGCGGGAGGGGCCGGGGAGCTGTTTTTT. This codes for CAISESAGGAGELFF.

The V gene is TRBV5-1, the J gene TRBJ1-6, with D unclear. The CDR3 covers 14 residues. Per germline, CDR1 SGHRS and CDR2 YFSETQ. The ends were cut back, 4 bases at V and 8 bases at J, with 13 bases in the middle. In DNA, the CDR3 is TGCGCCAGCAGCCCTCGGGCTGGGGATTCACCCCTCCACTTT. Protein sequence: CASSPRAGDSPLHF.

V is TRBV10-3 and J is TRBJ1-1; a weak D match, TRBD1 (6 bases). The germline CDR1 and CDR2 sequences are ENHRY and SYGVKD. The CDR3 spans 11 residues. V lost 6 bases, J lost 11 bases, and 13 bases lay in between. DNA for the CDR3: TGTGCCATCAGGGAAGGACAGAGGGCTTTCTTT. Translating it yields CAIREGQRAFF.

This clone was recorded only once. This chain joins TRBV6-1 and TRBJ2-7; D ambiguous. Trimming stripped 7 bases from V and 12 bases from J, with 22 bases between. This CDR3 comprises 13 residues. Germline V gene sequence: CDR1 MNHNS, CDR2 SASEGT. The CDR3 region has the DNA TGTGCCAGCATAGCCGTAACAGCCAAAGGTATGTACTTC. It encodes CASIAVTAKGMYF.

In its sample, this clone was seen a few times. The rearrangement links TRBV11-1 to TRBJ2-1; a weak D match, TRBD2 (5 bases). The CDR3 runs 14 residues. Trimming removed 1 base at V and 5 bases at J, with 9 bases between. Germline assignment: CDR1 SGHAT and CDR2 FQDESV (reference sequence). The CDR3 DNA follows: TGTGCCAGCAGCTTAGGGAGCGGAAACAATGAGCAGTTCTTC. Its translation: CASSLGSGNNEQFF.

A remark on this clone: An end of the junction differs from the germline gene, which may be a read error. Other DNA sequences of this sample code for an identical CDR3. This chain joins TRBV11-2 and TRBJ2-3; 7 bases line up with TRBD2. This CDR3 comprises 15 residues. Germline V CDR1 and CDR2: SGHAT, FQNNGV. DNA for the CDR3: TGTGCTAGCAGCTTTGCAGGGACTACCACAGATACGCAGTATTTT. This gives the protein CASSFAGTTTDTQYF.

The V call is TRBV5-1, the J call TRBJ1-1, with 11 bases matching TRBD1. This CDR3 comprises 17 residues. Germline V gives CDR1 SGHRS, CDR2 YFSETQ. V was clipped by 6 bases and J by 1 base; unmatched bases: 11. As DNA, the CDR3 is TGCGCCAGCACTATCGGACAGGGGGCTCGAGGGAACACTGAAGCTTTCTTT. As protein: CASTIGQGARGNTEAFF.

Here the CDR3 DNA reads TGTGCCTGGAGTGCCGGCGCGGAATCACCCCTCCACTTT. This codes for CAWSAGAESPLHF. The chain links TRBV30 to TRBJ1-6; D ambiguous. V lost 1 base and J 10 bases, leaving 11 bases between the germline ends. The CDR3 totals 13 residues. The V gene's germline CDR1 is GTSNPN and CDR2 SVGIG (reference sequence). Full variable domain (missing parts from reference TRBV30 and TRBJ1-6): SQTIHQWPATLVQPVGSPLSLECTVEGTSNPNLYWYRQAAGRGLQLLFYSVGIGQISSEVPQNLSASRPQDRQFILSSKKLLLSDSGFYLCAWSAGAESPLHFGNGTRLTVT.